These 24 T cell receptor beta chains share one sample of origin, sequenced in a study of cytomegalovirus exposure and HLA in healthy donors. Measured with immunoSEQ multiplex PCR; TCRdb has only the in-frame clones, and not every one. Of 100,000 to 150,000 clones detected, 95% to 96% appear once; the ten largest clones hold about 1.8%. Sequenced material: PBMCs. The source of these receptors is a man aged 18 to 29 in good health and CMV-seronegative.

The V and J genes are TRBV6-5 and TRBJ2-7, with 10 bases identical to TRBD2. The CDR3 sequence is 14 residues long. With V trimmed by 6 bases and J by 4 bases, 6 bases remained unmatched. The germline V gene encodes CDR1 MNHEY and CDR2 SVGAGI. The CDR3 coding sequence is TGTGCCAGCAGCCCCGGGACTAGCGCTTACGAGCAGTACTTC. This gives the protein CASSPGTSAYEQYF.

The chain couples TRBV6-5 to TRBJ2-7; 9 positions match TRBD1. This CDR3 spans 13 amino acids. Trimming at V came to 11 bases and at J to 5 bases, leaving 10 bases not matched to a gene. Germline-derived CDR1 and CDR2 are MNHEY and SVGAGI. The DNA of the CDR3 is TGTGCCGCCAGGGGGACAGGGTTCAACGAGCAGTACTTC. Amino acid sequence: CAARGTGFNEQYF.

This sequence joins TRBV5-1 and TRBJ1-1, with 9 bases matching TRBD1. Losses at the gene ends were 4 bases for V and 2 bases for J; bases not matched to a gene: 6. The CDR3 consists of 15 residues. Germline loops: CDR1 SGHRS, CDR2 YFSETQ. CDR3 region: CASSPRTGVNTEAFF. The CDR3 DNA is TGCGCCAGCAGCCCAAGGACAGGGGTCAACACTGAAGCTTTCTTT.

The gene calls are TRBV13 and TRBJ2-2, with 7 bases fitting TRBD1. CDR1 PRHDT and CDR2 FYEKMQ come from the germline V gene (reference sequence). The ends lost 4 bases at V and 0 bases at J; junction bases unmatched: 8. The length of the CDR3 is 17 residues. The CDR3 nucleotides read TGTGCCAGCAGCTCCAAATTGACAGGGACGAACACCGGGGAGCTGTTTTTT. Translating gives CASSSKLTGTNTGELFF.

The chain carries TRBV19 and TRBJ2-7, with 7 nucleotides matching TRBD2. This CDR3 is 14 amino acids long. CDR1 and CDR2 from the germline V gene are LNHDA and SQIVND (reference sequence). Losses at the gene ends were 7 bases for V and 2 bases for J; bases not matched to a gene: 8. The CDR3 coding sequence is TGTGCCAGTATGGGCGGGAGTCCACCCTACGAGCAGTACTTC. Its translation: CASMGGSPPYEQYF.

This clone was seen a single time. The V call is TRBV6-1, the J call TRBJ2-1, with D unclear. Trimming removed 2 bases from V and 0 bases from J, with 14 bases in between. CDR1 and CDR2 from the germline V gene are MNHNS and SASEGT. The CDR3 sequence is 17 residues long. The DNA of the CDR3 is TGTGCCAGCAGTGAAAGTTTGCTGGCCAGCTCCTACAATGAGCAGTTCTTC. Protein sequence: CASSESLLASSYNEQFF.

This clone appeared once. The rearrangement joins TRBV9 to TRBJ2-7, with D perhaps matching TRBD1 (5 bases). Germline lookup yields CDR1 SGDLS and CDR2 YYNGEE. The CDR3 runs 12 residues. Between the trimmed V and J ends, which lost 3 bases and 3 bases, there was a span of 7 bases. The CDR3 coding sequence is TGTGCCAGCAGCGCCACAGGCTACGAGCAGTACTTC. It specifies CASSATGYEQYF.

The genes are TRBV5-1 and TRBJ1-5; maybe TRBD1 (6 bases). This CDR3 is built from 15 residues. Trimming pared 3 bases from V and 2 bases from J, leaving 12 bases between. CDR1 and CDR2 (germline): SGHRS, YFSETQ. DNA for the CDR3: TGCGCCAGCAGCTCCACGACAGGAGGCAATCAGCCCCAGCATTTT. Protein sequence: CASSSTTGGNQPQHF.

The chain carries TRBV9 and TRBJ1-1, with D uncertain. Trimming shortened V by 2 bases and J by 0 bases, and 20 bases separated the two germline ends. CDR3 length equals 18 residues. Per the germline V gene, CDR1 is SGDLS and CDR2 is YYNGEE. CDR3 amino acids: CASSVSPGLVQMNTEAFF. Here the CDR3 DNA reads TGTGCCAGCAGCGTTTCCCCCGGACTAGTTCAAATGAACACTGAAGCTTTCTTT. Variable domain in full (rest from reference TRBV9 and TRBJ1-1): DSGVTQTPKHLITATGQRVTLRCSPRSGDLSVYWYQQSLDQGLQFLIQYYNGEERAKGNILERFSAQQFPDLHSELNLSSLELGDSALYFCASSVSPGLVQMNTEAFFGQGTRLTVV.

The CDR3 here is CASTYPRGRITDTQYF. The CDR3 DNA reads TGTGCCAGCACTTATCCTAGGGGGCGTATCACAGATACGCAGTATTTT. J is TRBJ2-3 and V is TRBV27; 7 bases line up with TRBD1. The junction had 12 bases not matched to a gene; V was cut back by 7 bases and J by 2 bases. CDR3 length: 16 amino acids. Germline CDR1 is MNHEY and CDR2 is SMNVEV (reference sequence).

The V call is TRBV5-4, the J call TRBJ1-1; D is uncertain. The length of the CDR3 is 14 residues. Germline CDR1 reads SGHNT; CDR2 reads YYREEE (reference sequence). The V end lost 1 base, the J end lost 0 bases, and 7 bases lay between the germline ends. Here the CDR3 DNA reads TGTGCCAGCAGCTTGAGCAGGCTGAACACTGAAGCTTTCTTT. The encoded protein is CASSLSRLNTEAFF.

The rearrangement uses TRBV14 and TRBJ2-1; TRBD2 agrees at 8 bases. CDR3 length: 20 residues. Per the germline V gene, CDR1 is SGHDN and CDR2 is FVKESK. The junction had 20 bases not matched to a gene; V was cut back by 4 bases and J by 3 bases. This CDR3 reads CASSPPRGRLTGGLYNEQFF. The CDR3 DNA sequence: TGTGCCAGCAGCCCCCCCCGCGGTAGGTTGACGGGAGGGCTCTACAATGAGCAGTTCTTC.

The chain combines TRBV5-5 with TRBJ2-2, with 7 bases fitting TRBD2. Germline-derived CDR1 and CDR2 are SGHKS and YYEKEE (reference sequence). The CDR3 runs 17 residues. V trimming: 4 bases; J trimming: 4 bases; junction bases outside the gene matches: 13. The CDR3 sequence is CASSLRAGGGVTGELFF. The CDR3 DNA reads TGTGCCAGCAGCCTGAGAGCTGGGGGAGGGGTCACCGGGGAGCTGTTTTTT. The full variable domain, rest sourced from reference TRBV5-5 and TRBJ2-2, is DAGVTQSPTHLIKTRGQQVTLRCSPISGHKSVSWYQQVLGQGPQFIFQYYEKEERGRGNFPDRFSARQFPNYSSELNVNALLLGDSALYLCASSLRAGGGVTGELFFGEGSRLTVL.

The chain is built from TRBV7-2 and TRBJ2-7, with a possible D match to TRBD1 (6 bases). Trimming took off 4 bases at V and 7 bases at J, with 20 bases between the two ends. Germline loops: CDR1 SGHTA, CDR2 FQGNSA. The CDR3 loop spans 15 amino acids. CDR3 sequence: CASSSDPGQPREQYF. CDR3 coding DNA: TGTGCCAGCAGCTCCGACCCCGGACAGCCCAGGGAGCAGTACTTC.

As DNA, the CDR3 is TGTGCCAGCAACACAGGGTCGGCCTACCAAGAGACCCAGTACTTC. As protein: CASNTGSAYQETQYF. The chain combines TRBV7-2 with TRBJ2-5; possible D gene TRBD1, 6 bases. There are 15 residues in the CDR3. V was trimmed by 7 bases and J by 0 bases, leaving 15 bases between them. The germline V gene has CDR1 SGHTA and CDR2 FQGNSA.

This chain's CDR3 is CASSPRLAGVIYNEQFF. The CDR3 DNA sequence: TGCGCCAGCAGCCCGAGACTAGCGGGAGTAATCTACAATGAGCAGTTCTTC. The rearrangement links TRBV4-3 to TRBJ2-1; TRBD2 aligns across 12 bases. Germline CDR1 and CDR2: LGHNA and YSLEER. V gave up 4 bases and J gave up 3 bases; unmatched junction bases: 7. The CDR3 is 17 residues long.

The chain carries TRBV11-2 and TRBJ2-1; TRBD2 matches 9 bases. The germline CDR1 and CDR2 sequences are SGHAT and FQNNGV. Trimming cost V 5 bases and J 6 bases; bases outside gene matches: 11. The CDR3 length is 16 residues. CDR3 in DNA: TGTGCCAGCAGCCCCTTACGCGGGAGGGCCAGCAATGAGCAGTTCTTC. It is translated as CASSPLRGRASNEQFF.

As for this clone: Other DNA sequences in the same sample also yield this CDR3. The chain uses TRBV4-3 and TRBJ2-7, with 7 bases aligning to TRBD2. Germline assignment: CDR1 LGHNA and CDR2 YSLEER. Unmatched junction bases numbered 1, after V lost 0 bases and J lost 5 bases. The CDR3 extends over 13 amino acids. The chain's CDR3 is CASSQDRGDEQYF. The CDR3 DNA sequence: TGCGCCAGCAGCCAAGATCGGGGGGACGAGCAGTACTTC.

The chain has TRBV14 and TRBJ2-6; the D is unclear. The V gene's germline CDR1 is SGHDN and CDR2 FVKESK. Trimming removed 4 bases at V and 1 base at J, with 5 bases between. The CDR3 sequence is 14 residues long. The CDR3 spells CASSLSSGANVLTF. CDR3 nucleotides: TGTGCCAGCAGCCTGTCGTCTGGGGCCAACGTCCTGACTTTC.

V usage is TRBV28 and J usage is TRBJ2-5, with 7 nucleotides matching TRBD2. Trimming cost V 11 bases and J 5 bases; bases outside gene matches: 5. The CDR3 is 11 amino acids. The germline gives CDR1 MDHEN, CDR2 SYDVKM. The CDR3 region has the DNA TGTGCCTGGGGAGGGAGTGAGACCCAGTACTTC. This codes for CAWGGSETQYF.

The V and J genes are TRBV9 and TRBJ2-3; D is ambiguous. The V gene lost 2 bases and the J gene lost 0 bases, with 4 bases spanning the gap. Germline V gives CDR1 SGDLS, CDR2 YYNGEE. CDR3 length: 13 amino acids. DNA for the CDR3: TGTGCCAGCAGCGTTCTCAGCACAGATACGCAGTATTTT. The encoded protein is CASSVLSTDTQYF. Supplemented by reference TRBV9 and TRBJ2-3, the full variable domain reads DSGVTQTPKHLITATGQRVTLRCSPRSGDLSVYWYQQSLDQGLQFLIQYYNGEERAKGNILERFSAQQFPDLHSELNLSSLELGDSALYFCASSVLSTDTQYFGPGTRLTVL.

The chain combines TRBV6-1 with TRBJ1-1, with no clear D. The CDR3 contains 15 residues. Trimming took off 1 base at V and 3 bases at J, with 12 bases between the two ends. In germline, CDR1 is MNHNS, CDR2 SASEGT. CDR3 residues: CASSEGGAFYTEAFF. DNA for the CDR3: TGTGCCAGCAGTGAAGGAGGTGCTTTCTACACTGAAGCTTTCTTT.

The chain uses TRBV7-9 and TRBJ1-2, with D possibly being TRBD1 (5 bases). The CDR3 consists of 12 residues. The germline V and J ends were trimmed by 11 bases and 3 bases, with 13 bases remaining between them. Germline V gene lookup returns CDR1 SEHNR and CDR2 FQNEAQ (reference sequence). CDR3 bases: TGTGCCGGGATGTGGGGGGACTATGGCTACACCTTC. Amino acids: CAGMWGDYGYTF.

V is TRBV7-2 and J is TRBJ1-5; D might be TRBD1 (6 bases). The CDR3 runs 15 residues. Germline CDR1 and CDR2: SGHTA and FQGNSA. The V end was cut by 5 bases, the J end by 2 bases, with 13 bases between. In DNA form, the CDR3 reads TGTGCCAGCAGCCTACAGGGAAATGGCAATCAGCCCCAGCATTTT. Translating gives CASSLQGNGNQPQHF.